The following is a T cell receptor (beta chain) sequence with its context. The data were taken from a study of control samples from healthy donors and cancer patients. Using immunoSEQ multiplex PCR, the repertoire was profiled, and TCRdb retains in-frame clones only, with some absent. The sample lists 9,500 to 15,000 clones, roughly 95% occurring once. Sequencing was carried out using PBMCs. The receptor was isolated from a man in his 70s with head and neck cancer.

The chain's CDR3 is CASSMGLAGGVHNEQFF. The CDR3 nucleotides read TGCGCCAGCAGCATGGGACTAGCGGGAGGTGTCCACAATGAGCAGTTCTTC. The rearrangement joins TRBV5-1 to TRBJ2-1; 15 nucleotides line up with TRBD2. In germline, CDR1 is SGHRS, CDR2 YFSETQ. The CDR3 length is 17 residues. Germline trimming cut 4 bases from V and 5 bases from J; bases unmatched to any gene: 7.